The subject of this entry is one T cell receptor beta chain. What antigen it recognizes has not been identified. Within one base of it there is no much larger clone, and no base qualities were kept. The sample was run on an Illumina HiSeq 1500. The public reads were reprocessed in TCRdb via fastp at Q25 and MiXCR, keeping in-frame beta chains. Merged by CDR3 protein, the rows form single entries marked with the most common genes and DNA. This sample holds about 180,000 distinct CDR3 sequences; under 15% were observed only once. The top ten constitute 25% to 30% of the sample. V loses 3 bases of germline sequence and J loses 0 bases, and the interval between the two ends is 11 bases. According to the germline V gene, CDR1 reads MGHRA and CDR2 reads YSYEKL. From cysteine to phenylalanine, the CDR3 is 15 amino acids long. The read is trimmed to its CDR3 DNA, 45 bases read in frame from base 1. This sample was included in a study of T cell repertoires in cytomegalovirus infection (dated by TCRdb to the late 2010s). For the study in its entirety: The HLA type of each donor mattered for the analysis, because public TCR beta signatures pointed to carriage of CMV infection along with the matching HLA type. Paper-wide results and their limitations: Carriers of CMV infection plus the relevant HLA type were discriminated by the cumulative frequency of public TCR beta family members in the study cohort and in an independent roughly 320-donor cohort. The ex vivo response was dominated by HLA-C-restricted CMV-specific TCR beta clonotypes, which also provided the single most frequent clonotype in two of eight donors.

This sequence originates from a human donor in good health (CMV status not recorded). Some clones in this sample may be carry-over from other donors' samples. The sequencing input was PBMCs. The V and J genes are TRBV4-1 and TRBJ1-1; the D gene lacks a confident call. The DNA reads TGCGCCAGCAGCCAGGACGCCAGGTTGAACACTGAAGCTTTCTTT. Its product reads: CASSQDARLNTEAFF.